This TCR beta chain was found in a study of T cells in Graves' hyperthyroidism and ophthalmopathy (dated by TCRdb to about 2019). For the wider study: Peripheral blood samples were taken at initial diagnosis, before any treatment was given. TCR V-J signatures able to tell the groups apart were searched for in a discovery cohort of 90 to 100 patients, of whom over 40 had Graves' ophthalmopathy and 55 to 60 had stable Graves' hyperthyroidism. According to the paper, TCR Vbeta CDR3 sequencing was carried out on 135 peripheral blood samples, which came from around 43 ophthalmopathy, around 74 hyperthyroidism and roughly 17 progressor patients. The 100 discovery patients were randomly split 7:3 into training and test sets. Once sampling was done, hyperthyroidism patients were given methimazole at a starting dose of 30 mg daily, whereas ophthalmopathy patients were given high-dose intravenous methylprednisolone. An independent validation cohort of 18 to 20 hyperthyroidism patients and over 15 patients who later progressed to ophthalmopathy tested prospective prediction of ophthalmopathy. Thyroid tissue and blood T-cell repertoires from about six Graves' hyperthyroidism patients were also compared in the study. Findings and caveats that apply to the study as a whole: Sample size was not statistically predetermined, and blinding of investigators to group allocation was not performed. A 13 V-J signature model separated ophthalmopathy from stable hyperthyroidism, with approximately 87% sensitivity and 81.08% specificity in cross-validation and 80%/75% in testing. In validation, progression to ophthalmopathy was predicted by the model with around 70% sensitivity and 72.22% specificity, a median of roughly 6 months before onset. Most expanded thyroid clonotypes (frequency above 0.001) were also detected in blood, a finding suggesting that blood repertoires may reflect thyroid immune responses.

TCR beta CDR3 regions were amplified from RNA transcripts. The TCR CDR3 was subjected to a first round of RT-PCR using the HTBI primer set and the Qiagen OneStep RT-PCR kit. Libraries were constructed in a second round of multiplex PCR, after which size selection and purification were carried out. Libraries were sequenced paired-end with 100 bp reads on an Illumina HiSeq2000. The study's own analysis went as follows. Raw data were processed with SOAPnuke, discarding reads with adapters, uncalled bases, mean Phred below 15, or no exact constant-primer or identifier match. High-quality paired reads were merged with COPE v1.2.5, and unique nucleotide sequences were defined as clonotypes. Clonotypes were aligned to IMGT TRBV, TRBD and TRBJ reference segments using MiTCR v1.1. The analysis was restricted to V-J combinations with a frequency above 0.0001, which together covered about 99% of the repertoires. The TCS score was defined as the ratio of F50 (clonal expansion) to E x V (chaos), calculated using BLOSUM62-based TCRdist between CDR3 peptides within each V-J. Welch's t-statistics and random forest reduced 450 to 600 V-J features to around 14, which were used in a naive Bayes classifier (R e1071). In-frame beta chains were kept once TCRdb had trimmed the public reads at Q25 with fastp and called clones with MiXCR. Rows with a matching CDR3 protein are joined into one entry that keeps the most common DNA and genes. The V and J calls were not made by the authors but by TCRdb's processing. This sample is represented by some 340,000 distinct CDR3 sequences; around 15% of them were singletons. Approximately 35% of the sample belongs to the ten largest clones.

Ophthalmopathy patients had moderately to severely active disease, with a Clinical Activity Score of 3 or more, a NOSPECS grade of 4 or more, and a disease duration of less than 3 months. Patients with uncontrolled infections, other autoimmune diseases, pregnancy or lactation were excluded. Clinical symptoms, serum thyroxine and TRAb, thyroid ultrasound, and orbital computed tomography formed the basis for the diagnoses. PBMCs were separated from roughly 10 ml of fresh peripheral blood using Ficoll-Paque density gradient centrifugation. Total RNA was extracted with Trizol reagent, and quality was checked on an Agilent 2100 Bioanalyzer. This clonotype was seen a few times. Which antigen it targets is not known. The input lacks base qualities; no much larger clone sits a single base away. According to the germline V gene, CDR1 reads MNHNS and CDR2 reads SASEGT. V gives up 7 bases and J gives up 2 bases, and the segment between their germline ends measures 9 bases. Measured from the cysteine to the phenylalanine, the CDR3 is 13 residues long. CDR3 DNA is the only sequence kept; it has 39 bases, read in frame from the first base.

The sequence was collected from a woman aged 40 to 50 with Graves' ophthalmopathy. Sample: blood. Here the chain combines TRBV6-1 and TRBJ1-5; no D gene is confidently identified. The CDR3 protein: CASTPAGNQPQHF. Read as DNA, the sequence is TGTGCCAGCACTCCCGCCGGCAATCAGCCCCAGCATTTT.